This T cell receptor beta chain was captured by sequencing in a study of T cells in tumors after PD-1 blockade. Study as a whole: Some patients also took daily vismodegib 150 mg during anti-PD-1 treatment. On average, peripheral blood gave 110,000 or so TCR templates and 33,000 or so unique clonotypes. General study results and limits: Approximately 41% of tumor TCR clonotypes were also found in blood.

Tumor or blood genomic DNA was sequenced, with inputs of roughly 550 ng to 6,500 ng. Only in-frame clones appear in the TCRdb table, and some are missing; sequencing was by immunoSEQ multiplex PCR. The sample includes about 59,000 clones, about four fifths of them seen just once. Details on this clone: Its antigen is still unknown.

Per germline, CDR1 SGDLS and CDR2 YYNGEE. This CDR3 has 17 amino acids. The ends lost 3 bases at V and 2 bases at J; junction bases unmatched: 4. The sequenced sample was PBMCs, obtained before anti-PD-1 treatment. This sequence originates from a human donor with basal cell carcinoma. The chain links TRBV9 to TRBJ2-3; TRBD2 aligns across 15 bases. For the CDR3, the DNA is TGTGCCAGCAGCGCGGGACTAGCGGGGGGCCTCACAGATACGCAGTATTTT. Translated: CASSAGLAGGLTDTQYF.